This TCR beta chain emerged from a study of blood T cell repertoires in COVID-19. Only in-frame clones appear in the TCRdb table, and some are missing; sequencing was by immunoSEQ multiplex PCR. This sample has 90,000 to 130,000 clones; approximately 90% occur once, and the top ten carry over 3%. Sequenced material: peripheral blood. This TCR was sampled from a woman aged 45-65 years with acute or convalescent COVID-19.

CDR3 protein: CATSDSRTSGYNEQFF. In DNA, the CDR3 is TGTGCCACCAGTGATTCGAGGACTAGCGGATACAATGAGCAGTTCTTC. The rearrangement uses TRBV24-1 and TRBJ2-1; TRBD2 aligns across 10 bases. Germline-derived CDR1 and CDR2 are KGHDR and SFDVKD. The CDR3 is 16 amino acids. Germline trimming cut 2 bases from V and 4 bases from J; bases unmatched to any gene: 4.